Included here is one T cell receptor (beta chain) sequence, with context. The source of the sample is a study of blood T cell repertoires in COVID-19. Turning to the study itself: Collection of acute and convalescent COVID-19 samples took place in the United States, Italy and Spain. T cells, B-cell-depleted T cells, or PBMCs provided the cDNA or gDNA that served as material.

Some clones are missing from TCRdb's copy, which holds only in-frame ones; the method was immunoSEQ multiplex PCR. The sample lists 45,000 to 55,000 clones, 75% to 90% seen once, with about 3% in the top ten. CDR1 is LNHDA and CDR2 is SQIVND in the germline V gene (reference sequence). This CDR3 has 16 residues. The ends lost 7 bases at V and 2 bases at J; junction bases unmatched: 4. The sequence was collected from a human donor in a cohort sampled during active COVID-19. The sequencing sample was made of peripheral blood. The chain uses TRBV19 and TRBJ2-2; 13 nucleotides align to TRBD2. CDR3 sequence: CASTPGLAGNTGELFF. CDR3 in DNA: TGTGCCAGTACCCCGGGACTAGCGGGAAACACCGGGGAGCTGTTTTTT.